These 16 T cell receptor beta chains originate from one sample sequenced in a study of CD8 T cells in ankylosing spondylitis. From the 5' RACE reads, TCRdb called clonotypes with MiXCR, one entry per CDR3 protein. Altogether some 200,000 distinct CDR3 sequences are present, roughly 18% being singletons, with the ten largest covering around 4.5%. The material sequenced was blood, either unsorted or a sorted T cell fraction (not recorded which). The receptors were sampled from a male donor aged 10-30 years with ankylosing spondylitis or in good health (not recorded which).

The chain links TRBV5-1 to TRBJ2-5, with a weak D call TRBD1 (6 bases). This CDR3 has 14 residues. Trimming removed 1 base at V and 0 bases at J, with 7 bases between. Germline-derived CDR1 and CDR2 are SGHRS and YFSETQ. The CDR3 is CASSLSGDQETQYF. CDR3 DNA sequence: TGCGCCAGCAGCTTGTCAGGGGACCAAGAGACCCAGTACTTC.

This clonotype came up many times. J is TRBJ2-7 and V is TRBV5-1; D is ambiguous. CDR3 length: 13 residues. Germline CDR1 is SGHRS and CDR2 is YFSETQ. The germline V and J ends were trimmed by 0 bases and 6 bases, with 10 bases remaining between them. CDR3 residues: CASSLAAGGEQYF. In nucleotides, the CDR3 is TGCGCCAGCAGCTTGGCGGCAGGCGGCGAGCAGTACTTC.

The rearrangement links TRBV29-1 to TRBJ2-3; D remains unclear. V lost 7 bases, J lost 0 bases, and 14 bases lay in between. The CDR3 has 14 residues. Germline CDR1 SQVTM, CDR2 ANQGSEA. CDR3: CSDRGPLSTDTQYF. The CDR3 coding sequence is TGCAGCGATCGCGGCCCTCTGAGCACAGATACGCAGTATTTT.

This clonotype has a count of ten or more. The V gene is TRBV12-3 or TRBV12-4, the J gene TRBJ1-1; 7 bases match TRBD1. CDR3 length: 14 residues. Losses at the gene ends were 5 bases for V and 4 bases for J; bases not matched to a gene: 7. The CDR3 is CASSPGQFATEAFF. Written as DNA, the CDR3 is TGTGCCAGCAGTCCGGGACAGTTTGCCACTGAAGCTTTCTTT.

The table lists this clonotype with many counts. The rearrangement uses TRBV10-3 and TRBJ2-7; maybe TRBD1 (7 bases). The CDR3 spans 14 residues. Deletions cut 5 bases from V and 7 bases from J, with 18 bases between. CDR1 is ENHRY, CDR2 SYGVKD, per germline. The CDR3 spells CAISINRGLGEQYV. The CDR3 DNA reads TGTGCCATCAGTATTAACAGGGGACTGGGGGAGCAGTACGTC.

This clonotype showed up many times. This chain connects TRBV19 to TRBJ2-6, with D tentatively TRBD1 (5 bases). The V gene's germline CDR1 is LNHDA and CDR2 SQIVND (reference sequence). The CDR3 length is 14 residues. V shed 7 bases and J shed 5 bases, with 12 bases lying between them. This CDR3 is CASTRAVRANVLTF. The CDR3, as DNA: TGTGCCAGTACCAGGGCCGTGAGGGCCAACGTCCTGACTTTC.

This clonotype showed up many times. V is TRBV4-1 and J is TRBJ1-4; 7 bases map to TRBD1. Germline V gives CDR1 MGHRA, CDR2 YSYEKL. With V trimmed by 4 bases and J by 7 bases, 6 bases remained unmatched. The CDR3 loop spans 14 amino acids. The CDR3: CASSRDRVGEKLFF. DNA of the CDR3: TGCGCCAGCAGCCGAGACAGGGTGGGTGAAAAACTGTTTTTT.

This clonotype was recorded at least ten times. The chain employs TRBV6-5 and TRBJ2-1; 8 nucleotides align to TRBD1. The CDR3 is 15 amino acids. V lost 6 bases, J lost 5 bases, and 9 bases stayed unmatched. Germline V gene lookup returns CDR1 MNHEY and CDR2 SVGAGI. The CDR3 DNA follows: TGTGCCAGCAGCTTCGGGACAGGAGGGAACAATGAGCAGTTCTTC. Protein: CASSFGTGGNNEQFF.

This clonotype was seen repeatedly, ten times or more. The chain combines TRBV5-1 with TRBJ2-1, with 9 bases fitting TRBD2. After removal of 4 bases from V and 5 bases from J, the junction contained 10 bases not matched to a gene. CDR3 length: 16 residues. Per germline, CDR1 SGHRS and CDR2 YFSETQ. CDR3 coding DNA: TGCGCCAGCAGCCCCGTCGTAGCGGGGGCCCACAATGAGCAGTTCTTC. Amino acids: CASSPVVAGAHNEQFF.

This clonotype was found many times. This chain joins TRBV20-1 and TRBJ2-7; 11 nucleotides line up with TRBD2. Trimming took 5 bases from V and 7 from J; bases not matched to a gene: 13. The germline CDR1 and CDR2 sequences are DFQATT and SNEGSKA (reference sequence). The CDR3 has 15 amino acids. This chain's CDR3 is CSAPQRLAGIGEQYF. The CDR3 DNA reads TGCAGTGCTCCCCAGAGACTAGCGGGGATCGGAGAGCAGTACTTC.

The CDR3 is CASSDPSNEQFF. The CDR3 DNA reads TGTGCCAGCAGCGACCCCTCGAATGAGCAGTTCTTC. The rearrangement links TRBV9 to TRBJ2-1; no definite D call. Trimming cost V 3 bases and J 7 bases, with 8 bases left between them. Germline lookup yields CDR1 SGDLS and CDR2 YYNGEE. This CDR3 contains 12 residues.

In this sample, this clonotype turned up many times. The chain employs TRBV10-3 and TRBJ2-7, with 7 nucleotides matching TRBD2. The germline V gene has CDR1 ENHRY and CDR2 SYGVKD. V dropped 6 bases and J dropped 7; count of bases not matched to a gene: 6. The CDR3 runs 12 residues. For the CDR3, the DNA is TGTGCCATCAGAGATGGGAGGGCTGAGCAGTACGTC. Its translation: CAIRDGRAEQYV.

CDR3 DNA: TGCAGCGTTGAGGGGACTAGCGGAACTAATGAGCAGTTCTTC. Amino acids: CSVEGTSGTNEQFF. V and J are TRBV29-1 and TRBJ2-1; 11 bases align to TRBD2. V shed 3 bases, J shed 7 bases, and the junction held 5 bases outside the gene matches. Looked up from germline, CDR1 is SQVTM and CDR2 is ANQGSEA. The CDR3 totals 14 residues.

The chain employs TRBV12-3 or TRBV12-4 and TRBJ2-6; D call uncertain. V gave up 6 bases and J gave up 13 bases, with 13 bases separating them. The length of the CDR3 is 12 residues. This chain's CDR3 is CASSRNVGVLTF. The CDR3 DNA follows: TGTGCCAGCAGCCGTAACGTGGGAGTCCTGACTTTC.

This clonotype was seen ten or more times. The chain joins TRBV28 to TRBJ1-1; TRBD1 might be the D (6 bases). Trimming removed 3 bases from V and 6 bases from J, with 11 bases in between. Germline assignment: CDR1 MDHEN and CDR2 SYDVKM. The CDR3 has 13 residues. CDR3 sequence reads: CASSLQGLAEAFF. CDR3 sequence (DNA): TGTGCCAGCAGTTTGCAGGGGCTGGCTGAAGCTTTCTTT.

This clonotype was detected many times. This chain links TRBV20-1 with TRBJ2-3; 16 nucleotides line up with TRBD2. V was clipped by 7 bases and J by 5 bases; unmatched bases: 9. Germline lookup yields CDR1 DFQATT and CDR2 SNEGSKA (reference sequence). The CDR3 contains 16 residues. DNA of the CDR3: TGCAGTGTGCGGGGGACTAGCGGGAGGGCGGTAGATACGCAGTATTTT. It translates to CSVRGTSGRAVDTQYF.